The 15 T cell receptor beta chains presented below share a single source sample, sequenced in a study of blood T cell repertoires in COVID-19 (dated by TCRdb to the early 2020s). The library came from the immunoSEQ multiplex PCR assay. The table comes from immuneACCESS by way of TCRdb, which keeps in-frame sequences with V and J called. Part of the clones is missing from these tables; in studies checked, under half for an unresolved V gene and the rest for unknown reasons. The sample table shows fewer than 150,000 clones, and approximately 90% are seen once. The top ten clonotypes cover roughly 4.3% of the sample. The sequenced sample was peripheral blood. These receptors came from a woman between 35 and 50 years old with acute or convalescent COVID-19.

The chain uses TRBV6-1 and TRBJ1-3; D might be TRBD1 (5 bases). This CDR3 comprises 17 residues. V dropped 0 bases and J dropped 0 bases, with 12 bases sitting between them. In germline, CDR1 is MNHNS, CDR2 SASEGT. In DNA form, the CDR3 reads TGTGCCAGCAGTGAAGCGACAGTAGCACGCTCTGGAAACACCATATATTTT. Translation gives CASSEATVARSGNTIYF.

The chain carries TRBV4-2 and TRBJ2-5; weak D call: TRBD2 (6 bases). Germline CDR1 reads LGHNA; CDR2 reads YNFKEQ. The CDR3 runs 14 residues. Trimming removed 6 bases from V and 2 bases from J, with 13 bases in between. CDR3 region: CASSHRDFQETQYF. The DNA for the CDR3 is TGTGCCAGCAGTCACCGGGACTTTCAAGAGACCCAGTACTTC.

The V gene is TRBV18, the J gene TRBJ1-2, with a possible D match to TRBD1 (5 bases). The V end lost 3 bases, the J end lost 5 bases, and 16 bases lay between the germline ends. The CDR3 runs 15 residues. Looked up from germline, CDR1 is KGHSH and CDR2 is LQKENI. The CDR3 DNA follows: TGTGCCAGCTCACCCAGGGCCAGGACGGAGTATGGCTACACCTTC. This codes for CASSPRARTEYGYTF. Full variable domain (missing parts from reference TRBV18 and TRBJ1-2): NAGVMQNPRHLVRRRGQEARLRCSPMKGHSHVYWYRQLPEEGLKFMVYLQKENIIDESGMPKERFSAEFPKEGPSILRIQQVVRGDSAAYFCASSPRARTEYGYTFGSGTRLTVV.

J is TRBJ1-6 and V is TRBV6-6; 9 bases map to TRBD1. The CDR3 extends over 16 amino acids. Per the germline V gene, CDR1 is MNHNY and CDR2 is SVGAGI (reference sequence). With 2 bases clipped from V and 9 bases from J, the junction kept 8 bases outside the gene matches. DNA for the CDR3: TGTGCCAGCAGTTACGTCCAGGACAGGGGAGCTTCACCCCTCCACTTT. Its translation is CASSYVQDRGASPLHF.

The DNA of the CDR3 is TGTGCCAGCAGCAAAGCGCGGGCTAGCGGGAGGGCCCGTAGATACACCGGGGAGCTGTTTTTT. This codes for CASSKARASGRARRYTGELFF. The chain recombines TRBV21-1 with TRBJ2-2; TRBD2 was called by the table and not checked on the DNA. TRBV21-1 constitutes a pseudogene. This CDR3 region has 21 residues.

The chain recombines TRBV7-2 with TRBJ2-1; 7 positions match TRBD2. J lost 4 bases, V lost 6 bases, and 6 bases had no gene match. The germline gives CDR1 SGHTA, CDR2 FQGNSA. This CDR3 comprises 14 residues. The CDR3 sequence is CASRRTSDYNEQFF. CDR3 bases: TGTGCCAGCAGACGAACTAGCGATTACAATGAGCAGTTCTTC.

The chain couples TRBV18 to TRBJ1-5; D is possibly TRBD1 (5 bases). Germline values: CDR1 KGHSH, CDR2 LQKENI. The germline V and J ends were trimmed by 4 bases and 3 bases, with 16 bases remaining between them. CDR3 length equals 16 residues. CDR3 nucleotides: TGTGCCAGCTCACTGACGGGGGGGACGGCCAATCAGCCCCAGCATTTT. This gives the protein CASSLTGGTANQPQHF. Together with reference TRBV18 and TRBJ1-5, the CDR3 gives the full variable domain: NAGVMQNPRHLVRRRGQEARLRCSPMKGHSHVYWYRQLPEEGLKFMVYLQKENIIDESGMPKERFSAEFPKEGPSILRIQQVVRGDSAAYFCASSLTGGTANQPQHFGDGTRLSIL.

This sequence joins TRBV20-1 and TRBJ1-2; possibly TRBD1 for D (5 bases). The CDR3 totals 11 residues. The germline V gene has CDR1 DFQATT and CDR2 SNEGSKA (reference sequence). CDR3 in amino acids: CTPQRGHGYTF. For the CDR3, the DNA is TGCACCCCCCAGCGGGGACATGGCTACACCTTC.

CDR3 protein: CASSAGPRSEAFF. CDR3 nucleotide sequence: TGTGCCAGCAGCGCGGGTCCCCGATCTGAAGCTTTCTTT. V usage is TRBV12-3 or TRBV12-4 and J usage is TRBJ1-1; D gene unclear. V lost 6 bases to trimming and J lost 6 bases, with 14 bases between them. The CDR3 is made up of 13 amino acids.

This chain joins TRBV4-3 and TRBJ1-4; no definite D call. The V end was cut by 3 bases, the J end by 8 bases, with 13 bases between. Germline-derived CDR1 and CDR2 are LGHNA and YSLEER. The CDR3 covers 14 residues. CDR3 amino acids: CASSQGIAEEKLFF. In nucleotides, the CDR3 is TGCGCCAGCAGCCAGGGGATAGCGGAGGAAAAACTGTTTTTT.

V and J are TRBV12-5 and TRBJ2-1; 8 bases line up with TRBD2. The J segment lost 8 bases and the V segment lost 4 bases, leaving 10 bases of the junction unmatched. The CDR3 consists of 15 residues. Germline V gives CDR1 LGHNT, CDR2 FRNRAP. CDR3 nucleotides: TGTGCTAGTGGTTGGGGCGGGGGGATGTTGGATGAGCAGTTCTTC. Translated: CASGWGGGMLDEQFF.

This rearrangement joins TRBV5-1 to TRBJ1-1; 7 nucleotides match TRBD1. V shed 6 bases and J 1 base; nucleotides not matched to a gene: 3. The length of the CDR3 is 13 residues. The germline CDR1 and CDR2 sequences are SGHRS and YFSETQ. This CDR3 reads CASNTGANTEAFF. The CDR3 nucleotides read TGCGCCAGCAATACAGGGGCGAACACTGAAGCTTTCTTT.

As DNA, the CDR3 is TGTGCCAGCAGTTCTCAGACAGGGCTCTATGGCTACACCTTC. This translates into CASSSQTGLYGYTF. The chain carries TRBV27 and TRBJ1-2, with 7 positions matching TRBD1. There are 14 residues in the CDR3. With 4 bases clipped from V and 4 bases from J, the junction kept 6 bases outside the gene matches. The V gene's germline CDR1 is MNHEY and CDR2 SMNVEV (reference sequence).

The CDR3 DNA reads as TGCGCCAGCAGTCTCTACTATGGACAGGCCCACTACGAGCAGTACTTC. Translated: CASSLYYGQAHYEQYF. The V and J genes are TRBV4-1 and TRBJ2-7; 7 positions agree with TRBD1. V was pared by 6 bases and J by 3 bases, with 14 bases of the junction left unmatched. The CDR3 has 16 amino acids. From germline, CDR1 is MGHRA and CDR2 YSYEKL.

The CDR3: CASSHPHNTEAFF. Written as DNA, the CDR3 is TGCGCCAGCAGCCATCCACACAACACTGAAGCTTTCTTT. V and J are TRBV4-3 and TRBJ1-1; no firm D call. The germline gives CDR1 LGHNA, CDR2 YSLEER. The V and J ends lost 3 bases and 2 bases respectively, with 7 bases between them. This CDR3 comprises 13 residues.